This TCR beta chain stems from a study of T cell repertoires in cytomegalovirus infection (dated by TCRdb to the late 2010s). Study-level background: Donor HLA type was relevant to the analysis, as public TCR beta signatures indicated carriage of CMV infection together with the matching HLA type. General conclusions and limits of the study: Cumulative frequency of public TCR beta family members discriminated carriers of CMV infection plus the relevant HLA type in this cohort and an independent 352-donor cohort. The ex vivo response was dominated by HLA-C-restricted CMV-specific TCR beta clonotypes, which also provided the single most frequent clonotype in two of eight donors.

A word on this clonotype: What antigen it recognizes has not been identified. Within one base of it there is no much larger clone, and no base qualities were kept.

Data came from an Illumina HiSeq 1500. In-frame beta chains were kept once TCRdb had trimmed the public reads at Q25 with fastp and called clones with MiXCR. Rows merge per CDR3 protein into single entries with the most common DNA and genes. Counted in this sample were 300,000 to 450,000 distinct CDR3 sequences; roughly 20% of them appeared once. 7.5% to 9% of the sample comes from the top ten. Measured from the cysteine to the phenylalanine, the CDR3 is 17 residues long. Solely the CDR3 DNA is kept, with 51 bases framed from the first base. As encoded in the germline V gene, CDR1 is LGHNA while CDR2 is YNFKEQ. V loses 5 bases at its end and J loses 6 bases; junction bases beyond the gene matches: 11.

This chain joins TRBV4-2 to TRBJ2-2, and 11 bases in between align with TRBD2. The source of this sequence is a human donor in good health (CMV status not recorded). Some clones in this sample may be carry-over from other donors' samples. Sequenced input: PBMCs. The sequenced DNA: TGTGCCAGCAGCGCTCGACTAGCGGGACTGGACTCCGGGGAGCTGTTTTTT. This codes for CASSARLAGLDSGELFF.